This T cell receptor (beta chain) originates from a study of cytomegalovirus exposure and HLA in healthy donors. Findings and limits, study-wide: Earlier results showed most TCR beta V segments being productive about 90% or about 30% of the time.

Amplification used 60 Vbeta primers and 13 Jbeta primers. Sequencing was performed with immunoSEQ multiplex PCR; in TCRdb, only in-frame clones are kept and a portion is missing. The top ten hold about 7.3% of the sample, which has a few hundred thousand clones, about 80% seen once. The germline gives CDR1 SGHDN, CDR2 FVKESK. V was clipped by 1 base and J by 7 bases, with 10 bases between them. The CDR3 totals 13 residues. It was healthy bone marrow donors who served as donors. To note about this clone: Its antigen is unknown.

The TCR comes from a woman aged 60-70 years in good health and CMV-seropositive. The chain uses TRBV14 and TRBJ2-5, with D maybe TRBD2 (6 bases). The sequenced sample was PBMCs. CDR3 sequence (DNA): TGTGCCAGCAGCCAAGTGGGGGGAGTGACCCAGTACTTC. This codes for CASSQVGGVTQYF.